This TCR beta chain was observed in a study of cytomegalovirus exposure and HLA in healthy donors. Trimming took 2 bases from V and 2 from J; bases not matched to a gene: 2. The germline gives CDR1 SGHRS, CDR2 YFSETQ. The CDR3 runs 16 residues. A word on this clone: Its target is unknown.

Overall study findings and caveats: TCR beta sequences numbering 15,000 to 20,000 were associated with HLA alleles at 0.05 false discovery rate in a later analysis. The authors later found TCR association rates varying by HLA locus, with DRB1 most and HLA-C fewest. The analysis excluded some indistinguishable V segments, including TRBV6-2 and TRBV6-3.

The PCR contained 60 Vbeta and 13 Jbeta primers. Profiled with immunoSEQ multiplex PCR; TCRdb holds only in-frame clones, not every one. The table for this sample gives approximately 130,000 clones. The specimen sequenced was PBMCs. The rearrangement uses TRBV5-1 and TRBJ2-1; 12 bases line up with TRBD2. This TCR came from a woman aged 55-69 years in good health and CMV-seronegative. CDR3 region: CASSLLAGGAYNEQFF. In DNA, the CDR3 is TGCGCCAGCAGCTTACTAGCGGGGGGAGCCTACAATGAGCAGTTCTTC.